This paragraph covers one T cell receptor (beta chain) sequence. Antigen: not known. The PCR employed 60 Vbeta primers together with 13 Jbeta primers. The method was immunoSEQ multiplex PCR; TCRdb's version includes in-frame clones alone and lacks a portion of them. This sample yields about 160,000 clones, of which about 86% are seen a single time; roughly 2% belongs to the top ten. These data belong to a study of cytomegalovirus exposure and HLA in healthy donors. General study findings and limits: Reportedly, HLA-A and HLA-B alleles of most subjects were accurately predicted from TCR beta. According to reports, the classifier identified cytomegalovirus status with high specificity and sensitivity.

Germline V gene data show CDR1 as MDHEN and CDR2 as SYDVKM. V lost 3 bases, J lost 0 bases, and 11 bases lay in between. This CDR3 is built from 15 residues. The V call is TRBV28, the J call TRBJ1-1, with D maybe TRBD1 (6 bases). The sequencing sample was made of PBMCs. This clonotype originated in a woman between 18 and 30 years old in good health and CMV-seronegative. The CDR3 here is CASSFRGSLNTEAFF. The CDR3 DNA reads TGTGCCAGCAGTTTCAGGGGTTCCTTGAACACTGAAGCTTTCTTT.